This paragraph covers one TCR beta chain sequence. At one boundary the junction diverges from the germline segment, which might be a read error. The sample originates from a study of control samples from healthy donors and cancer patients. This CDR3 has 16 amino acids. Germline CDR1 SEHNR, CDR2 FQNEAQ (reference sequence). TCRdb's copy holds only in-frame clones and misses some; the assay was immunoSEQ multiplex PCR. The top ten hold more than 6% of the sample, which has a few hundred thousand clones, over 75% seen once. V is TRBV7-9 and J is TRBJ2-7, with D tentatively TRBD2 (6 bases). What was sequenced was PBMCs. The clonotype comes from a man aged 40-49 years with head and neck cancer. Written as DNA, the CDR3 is TGTGCCAGCAGCTCCACCAGATTGGAGGGTAGAGACGTTCGGCCATTC. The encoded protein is CASSSTRLEGRDVRPF.